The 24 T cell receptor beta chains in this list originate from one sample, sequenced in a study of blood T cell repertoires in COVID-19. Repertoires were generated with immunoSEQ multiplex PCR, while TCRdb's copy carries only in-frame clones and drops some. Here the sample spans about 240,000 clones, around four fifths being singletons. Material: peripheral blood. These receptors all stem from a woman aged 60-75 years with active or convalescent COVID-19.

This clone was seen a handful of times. For the CDR3, the DNA is TGTGCCAGCTCACCACGGACAGGGTCGGGAAACACCATATATTTT. This encodes CASSPRTGSGNTIYF. The genes are TRBV18 and TRBJ1-3, with 8 bases fitting TRBD1. This CDR3 spans 15 amino acids. Germline CDR1 and CDR2: KGHSH and LQKENI. The V segment lost 1 base and the J segment 4 bases; nucleotides outside the gene matches: 3.

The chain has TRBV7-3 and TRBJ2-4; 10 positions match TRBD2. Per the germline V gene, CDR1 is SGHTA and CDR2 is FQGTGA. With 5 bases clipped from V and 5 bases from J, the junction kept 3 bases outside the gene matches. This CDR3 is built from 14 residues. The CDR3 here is CASSNLAGENIQYF. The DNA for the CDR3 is TGTGCCAGCAGCAATCTAGCGGGGGAAAACATTCAGTACTTC. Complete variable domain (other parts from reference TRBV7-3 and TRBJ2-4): GAGVSQTPSNKVTEKGKYVELRCDPISGHTALYWYRQSLGQGPEFLIYFQGTGAADDSGLPNDRFFAVRPEGSVSTLKIQRTERGDSAVYLCASSNLAGENIQYFGAGTRLSVL.

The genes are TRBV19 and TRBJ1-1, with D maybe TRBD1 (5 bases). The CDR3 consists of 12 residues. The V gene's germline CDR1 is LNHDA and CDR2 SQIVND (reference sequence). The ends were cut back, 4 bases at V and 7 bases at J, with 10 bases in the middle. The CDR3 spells CASSTPDSEAFF. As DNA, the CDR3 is TGTGCCAGTAGTACGCCTGACAGTGAAGCTTTCTTT.

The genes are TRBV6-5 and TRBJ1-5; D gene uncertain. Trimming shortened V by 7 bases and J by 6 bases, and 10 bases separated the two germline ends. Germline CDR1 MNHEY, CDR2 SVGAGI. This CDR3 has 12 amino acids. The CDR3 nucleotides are TGTGCCAGCACCAATGGGCGTCAGCCCCAGCATTTT. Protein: CASTNGRQPQHF.

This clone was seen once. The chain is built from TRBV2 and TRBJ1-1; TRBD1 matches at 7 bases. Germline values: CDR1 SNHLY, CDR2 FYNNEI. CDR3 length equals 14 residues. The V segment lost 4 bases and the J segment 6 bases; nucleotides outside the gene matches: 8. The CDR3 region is CASSGYRGYPEAFF. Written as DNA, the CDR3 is TGTGCCAGCAGTGGCTACAGGGGATACCCTGAAGCTTTCTTT.

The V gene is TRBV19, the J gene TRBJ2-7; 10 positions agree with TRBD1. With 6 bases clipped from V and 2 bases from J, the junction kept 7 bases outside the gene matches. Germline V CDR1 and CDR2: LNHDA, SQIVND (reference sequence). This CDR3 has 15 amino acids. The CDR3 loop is CASRGSGQGTYEQYF. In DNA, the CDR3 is TGTGCCAGTAGGGGTTCGGGACAGGGGACCTACGAGCAGTACTTC.

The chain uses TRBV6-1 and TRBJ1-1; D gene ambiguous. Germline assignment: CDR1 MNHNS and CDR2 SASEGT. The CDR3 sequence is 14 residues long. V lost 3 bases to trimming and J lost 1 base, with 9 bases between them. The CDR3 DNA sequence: TGTGCCAGCAGTGAGAGCGCACGGAACACTGAAGCTTTCTTT. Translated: CASSESARNTEAFF.

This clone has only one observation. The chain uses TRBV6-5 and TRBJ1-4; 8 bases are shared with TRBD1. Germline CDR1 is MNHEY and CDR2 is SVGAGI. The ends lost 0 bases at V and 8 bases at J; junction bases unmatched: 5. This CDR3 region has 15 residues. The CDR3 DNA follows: TGTGCCAGCAGTTACTCTGGACAGGGAGGGGAAAAACTGTTTTTT. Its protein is CASSYSGQGGEKLFF.

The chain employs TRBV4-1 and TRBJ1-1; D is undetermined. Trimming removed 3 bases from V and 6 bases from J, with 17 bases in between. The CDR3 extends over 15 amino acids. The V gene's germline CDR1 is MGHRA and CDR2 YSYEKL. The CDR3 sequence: CASSHPRASRAEAFF. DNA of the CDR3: TGCGCCAGCAGCCACCCGAGGGCGTCGAGGGCTGAAGCTTTCTTT.

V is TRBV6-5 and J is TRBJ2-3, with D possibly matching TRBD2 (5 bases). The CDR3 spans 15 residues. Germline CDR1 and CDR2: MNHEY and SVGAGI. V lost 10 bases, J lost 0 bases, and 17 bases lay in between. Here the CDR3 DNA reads TGTGCCATAGGACTTTCTAGGACTAGCACAGATACGCAGTATTTT. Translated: CAIGLSRTSTDTQYF.

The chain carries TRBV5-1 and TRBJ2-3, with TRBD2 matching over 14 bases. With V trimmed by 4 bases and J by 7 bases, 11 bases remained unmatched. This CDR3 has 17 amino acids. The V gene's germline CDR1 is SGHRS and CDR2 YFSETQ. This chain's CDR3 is CASSPPGLAGVINTQYF. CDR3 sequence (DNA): TGCGCCAGCAGCCCGCCGGGACTAGCGGGAGTCATTAATACGCAGTATTTT.

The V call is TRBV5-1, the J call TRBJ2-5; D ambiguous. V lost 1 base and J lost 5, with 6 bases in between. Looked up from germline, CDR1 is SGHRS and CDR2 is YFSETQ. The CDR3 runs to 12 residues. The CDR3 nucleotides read TGCGCCAGCAGCTTGTCGGTCGAGACCCAGTACTTC. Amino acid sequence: CASSLSVETQYF.

The CDR3 reads CASSEGALSNQPQHF. CDR3 bases: TGTGCCAGCTCAGAGGGGGCCCTTAGCAATCAGCCCCAGCATTTT. The chain combines TRBV18 with TRBJ1-5; TRBD1 matches 7 bases. This CDR3 spans 15 amino acids. Germline V CDR1 and CDR2: KGHSH, LQKENI. The V and J ends lost 5 bases and 0 bases, in that order; junction bases with no gene match: 4. The full variable domain, completed using reference TRBV18 and TRBJ1-5, is NAGVMQNPRHLVRRRGQEARLRCSPMKGHSHVYWYRQLPEEGLKFMVYLQKENIIDESGMPKERFSAEFPKEGPSILRIQQVVRGDSAAYFCASSEGALSNQPQHFGDGTRLSIL.

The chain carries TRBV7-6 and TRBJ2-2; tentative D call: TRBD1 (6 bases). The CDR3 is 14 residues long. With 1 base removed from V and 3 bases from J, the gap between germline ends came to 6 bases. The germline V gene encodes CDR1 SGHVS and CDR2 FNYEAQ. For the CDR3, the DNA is TGTGCCAGCAGCTTAGGGACAGACACCGGGGAGCTGTTTTTT. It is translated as CASSLGTDTGELFF. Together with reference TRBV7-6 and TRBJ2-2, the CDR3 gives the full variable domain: GAGVSQSPRYKVTKRGQDVALRCDPISGHVSLYWYRQALGQGPEFLTYFNYEAQQDKSGLPNDRFSAERPEGSISTLTIQRTEQRDSAMYRCASSLGTDTGELFFGEGSRLTVL.

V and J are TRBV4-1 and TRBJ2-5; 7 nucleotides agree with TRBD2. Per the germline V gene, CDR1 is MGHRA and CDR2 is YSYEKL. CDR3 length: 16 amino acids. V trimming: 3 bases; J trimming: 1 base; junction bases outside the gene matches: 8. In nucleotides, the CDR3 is TGCGCCAGCAGCCATAGGGACTATGGCGTCCAAGAGACCCAGTACTTC. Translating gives CASSHRDYGVQETQYF.

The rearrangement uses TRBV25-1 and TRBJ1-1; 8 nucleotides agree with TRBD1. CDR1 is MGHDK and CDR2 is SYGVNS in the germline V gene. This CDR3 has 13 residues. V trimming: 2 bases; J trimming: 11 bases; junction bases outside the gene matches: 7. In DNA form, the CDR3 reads TGTGCCAGCAGTGAACCGAACAGGGGGGACGCTTTCTTT. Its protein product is CASSEPNRGDAFF.

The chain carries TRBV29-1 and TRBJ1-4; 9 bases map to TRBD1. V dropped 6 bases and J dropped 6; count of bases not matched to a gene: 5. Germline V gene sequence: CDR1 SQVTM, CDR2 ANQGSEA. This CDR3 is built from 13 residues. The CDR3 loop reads CSVTGTGHEKLFF. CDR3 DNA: TGCAGCGTAACCGGGACAGGGCATGAAAAACTGTTTTTT.

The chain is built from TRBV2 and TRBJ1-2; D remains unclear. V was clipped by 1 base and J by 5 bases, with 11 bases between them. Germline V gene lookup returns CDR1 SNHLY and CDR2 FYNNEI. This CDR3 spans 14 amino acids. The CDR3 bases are TGTGCCAGCAGTGAAGGCAGAACTATGTATGGCTACACCTTC. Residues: CASSEGRTMYGYTF.

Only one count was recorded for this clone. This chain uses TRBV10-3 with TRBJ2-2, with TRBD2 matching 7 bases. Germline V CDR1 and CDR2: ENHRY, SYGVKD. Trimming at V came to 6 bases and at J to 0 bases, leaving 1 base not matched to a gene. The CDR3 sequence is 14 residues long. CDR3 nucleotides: TGTGCCATCAGCAGCGGGACGAACACCGGGGAGCTGTTTTTT. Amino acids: CAISSGTNTGELFF.

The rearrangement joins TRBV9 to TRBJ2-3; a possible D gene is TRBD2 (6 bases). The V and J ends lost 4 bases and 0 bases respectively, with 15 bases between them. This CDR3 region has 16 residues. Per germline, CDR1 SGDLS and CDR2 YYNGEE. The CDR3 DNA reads TGTGCCAGCAGCCTTGTCTGGGGGGAGAGCACAGATACGCAGTATTTT. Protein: CASSLVWGESTDTQYF.

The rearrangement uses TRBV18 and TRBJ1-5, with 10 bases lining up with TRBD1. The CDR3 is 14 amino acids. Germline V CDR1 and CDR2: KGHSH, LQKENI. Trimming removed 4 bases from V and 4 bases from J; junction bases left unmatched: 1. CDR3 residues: CASSQGQGNQPQHF. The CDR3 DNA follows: TGTGCCAGCTCACAGGGACAGGGGAATCAGCCCCAGCATTTT.

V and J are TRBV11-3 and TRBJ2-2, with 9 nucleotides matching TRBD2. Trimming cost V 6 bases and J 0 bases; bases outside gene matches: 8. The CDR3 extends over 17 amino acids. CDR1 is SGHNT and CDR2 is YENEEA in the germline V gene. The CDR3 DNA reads TGTGCCAGCAGTCCCCTAGCGGGGAACACGAACACCGGGGAGCTGTTTTTT. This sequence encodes CASSPLAGNTNTGELFF.

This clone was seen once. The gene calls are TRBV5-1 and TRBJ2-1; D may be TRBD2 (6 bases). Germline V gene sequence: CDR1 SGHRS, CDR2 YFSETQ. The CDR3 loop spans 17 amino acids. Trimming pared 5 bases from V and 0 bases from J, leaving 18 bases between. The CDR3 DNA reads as TGCGCCAGCAGGGAGGGTTTGAGGGTTAGCTCCTACAATGAGCAGTTCTTC. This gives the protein CASREGLRVSSYNEQFF.

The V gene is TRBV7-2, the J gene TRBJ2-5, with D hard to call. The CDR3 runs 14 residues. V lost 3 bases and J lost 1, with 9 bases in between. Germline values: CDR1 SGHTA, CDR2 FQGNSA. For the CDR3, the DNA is TGTGCCAGCAGCTTGAGCGATACCCAAGAGACCCAGTACTTC. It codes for CASSLSDTQETQYF.